A selection of T cell receptor beta chains follows, all from one sample in a study of T cell responses to AZD1222 COVID-19 vaccine. Profiled with immunoSEQ multiplex PCR; TCRdb holds only in-frame clones, not every one. Of approximately 210,000 clones in the sample, roughly 94% were seen once. Source: peripheral blood, taken 28 days after the second dose of the MenACWY control vaccine. The receptors come from an adult who received the MenACWY meningococcal vaccine as a control. CDR3s include the opening cysteine and the closing phenylalanine or tryptophan. The D gene is left open where the match is weak. Expanded clones are given a class, and other clones once, few, many or no size at all.

J | D | size | V | CDR3 | DNA
TRBJ1-3 | . | . | TRBV9 | CASSPARDLNTIYF | TGTGCCAGCAGCCCCGCCAGGGACCTAAACACCATATATTTT
TRBJ1-2 | TRBD1 | . | TRBV27 | CASRIRTGRGNYGYTF | TGTGCCAGCAGAATTCGGACAGGGAGGGGTAACTATGGCTACACCTTC
TRBJ2-1 | . | . | TRBV28 | CASSFGGLTGQNEQFF | TGTGCCAGCAGTTTTGGCGGACTAACAGGGCAGAATGAGCAGTTCTTC
TRBJ1-6 | . | . | TRBV27 | CASSLMNSPLHF | TGTGCCAGCAGTTTAATGAATTCACCCCTCCACTTT
TRBJ1-6 | TRBD1 | . | TRBV7-9 | CASSAGQGYNSPLHF | TGTGCCAGCAGCGCCGGACAGGGTTATAATTCACCCCTCCACTTT
TRBJ1-1 | TRBD1 | . | TRBV3-1/TRBV3-2 | CASSRGPGTGLSNTEAFF | TGTGCCAGCAGCCGCGGACCCGGGACAGGGTTATCGAACACTGAAGCTTTCTTT
TRBJ2-7 | . | . | TRBV4-2 | CASSQDKQSSTYEQYF | TGTGCCAGCAGCCAAGATAAGCAGTCCAGCACGTACGAGCAGTACTTC
TRBJ1-5 | . | . | TRBV7-9 | CASSLGQGDQPQHF | TGTGCCAGCAGCTTAGGGCAGGGCGATCAGCCCCAGCATTTT
TRBJ2-1 | . | . | TRBV2 | CASSGGPGEQFF | TGTGCCAGCAGTGGGGGGCCCGGTGAGCAGTTCTTC
TRBJ2-3 | . | . | TRBV27 | CASSSRTASTDAQYF | TGTGCCAGCAGTTCCCGGACGGCTAGCACAGATGCGCAGTATTTT
TRBJ2-1 | TRBD2 | . | TRBV9 | CASSPGTSVGNEQFF | TGTGCCAGCAGCCCAGGCACTAGCGTGGGAAATGAGCAGTTCTTC
TRBJ1-2 | . | . | TRBV19 | CASSILTWWGYTF | TGTGCCAGTAGTATTCTTACGTGGTGGGGCTACACCTTC
TRBJ2-2 | . | . | TRBV7-2 | CASGSGGQGELFF | TGTGCCAGCGGTTCGGGGGGCCAAGGGGAGCTGTTTTTT
TRBJ2-7 | . | once | TRBV4-3 | CASSPSYGGSYEQYF | TGCGCCAGCAGCCCTTCGTACGGCGGGTCCTACGAGCAGTACTTC
TRBJ1-1 | TRBD1 | . | TRBV7-2 | CASSSSGTGVTEAFF | TGTGCCAGCAGCTCCAGCGGGACAGGGGTGACTGAAGCTTTCTTT
TRBJ2-3 | TRBD2 | . | TRBV6-2/TRBV6-3 | CASSYSSQRGGTDTQYF | TGTGCCAGCAGTTACAGTTCCCAGCGGGGGGGCACAGATACGCAGTATTTT
TRBJ2-6 | . | . | TRBV7-8 | CASSLVSSLGPLSGANVLTF | TGTGCCAGCAGCTTAGTGTCATCATTGGGACCGCTCTCTGGGGCCAACGTCCTGACTTTC
TRBJ2-1 | . | . | TRBV6-5 | CASSHPGGRGNEQFF | TGTGCCAGCAGCCACCCCGGGGGGCGAGGCAATGAGCAGTTCTTC
TRBJ1-1 | . | . | TRBV5-5 | CASSLGHTNTEAFF | TGTGCCAGCAGCTTGGGGCACACGAACACTGAAGCTTTCTTT
TRBJ2-5 | TRBD1 | . | TRBV27 | CASSPGTGRIETQYF | TGTGCCAGCAGCCCCGGGACAGGGCGTATAGAGACCCAGTACTTC
TRBJ1-2 | . | . | TRBV7-3 | CASSSGGGEAYGYTF | TGTGCCAGCAGCTCCGGGGGAGGGGAGGCCTATGGCTACACCTTC
TRBJ2-3 | . | . | TRBV6-5 | CATADYRTDTQYF | TGTGCCACAGCGGACTATCGCACAGATACGCAGTATTTT
TRBJ2-7 | . | . | TRBV28 | CASNPYGGSYEQYF | TGTGCCAGCAACCCCTACGGGGGCTCCTACGAGCAGTACTTC
TRBJ2-7 | . | . | TRBV7-9 | CASSRGLLTYEQYF | TGTGCCAGCAGCCGAGGGCTTCTGACCTACGAGCAGTACTTC
TRBJ2-7 | TRBD1 | . | TRBV5-1 | CASSWDRAYEQYF | TGCGCCAGCAGCTGGGACAGGGCCTACGAGCAGTACTTC
TRBJ2-1 | . | . | TRBV6-6 | CASSHLLDPPEQFF | TGTGCCAGCAGCCACCTCCTAGATCCCCCGGAGCAGTTCTTC
TRBJ2-7 | . | . | TRBV7-9 | CASSSDRYEQYF | TGTGCCAGCAGCTCGGATCGCTACGAGCAGTACTTC